One sample yielded the 3 T cell receptor beta chains listed below, sequenced in a study of blood T cells in healthy people across ages (dated by TCRdb to the mid-2010s). Library preparation used 5' RACE. Sequencer: Illumina HiSeq 2500. A second about 7 to 11 cycle PCR used a sample-barcoded 5' primer and a J-beta primer mix. The public reads were run again by TCRdb, first through fastp at Q25 and then through MiXCR, and only productive beta chains were kept. A single entry per CDR3 protein holds the most common genes and DNA from its merged rows. This sample gives some 1.7 million distinct CDR3 sequences in total; 28% of them show up just once. About 7.7% of the sample comes from the top ten. The sample consisted of blood. These receptors all come from a woman younger than 45 in good health.

The chain is built from TRBV28 and TRBJ1-5, with 9 positions matching TRBD1. CDR1 MDHEN and CDR2 SYDVKM come from the germline V gene. Germline trimming cut 6 bases from V and 3 bases from J; bases unmatched to any gene: 6. CDR3 size: 15 residues. The CDR3 sequence is CASRNRGRVNQPQHF. Here the CDR3 DNA reads TGTGCCAGCAGAAACAGGGGGCGGGTCAATCAGCCCCAGCATTTT.

The chain employs TRBV20-1 and TRBJ2-4, with unresolved D. The CDR3 loop spans 14 amino acids. Germline-derived CDR1 and CDR2 are DFQATT and SNEGSKA (reference sequence). Deletions cut 0 bases from V and 6 bases from J, with 12 bases between. CDR3 sequence reads: CSAREARVGNIQYF. CDR3 DNA: TGCAGTGCTAGAGAGGCCAGAGTCGGAAACATTCAGTACTTC.

Details on this clonotype: In this CDR3 the conserved last residue, phenylalanine or tryptophan, is missing, so a read error is likely. The rearrangement uses TRBV5-1 and TRBJ1-2; no definite D call. Germline lookup yields CDR1 SGHRS and CDR2 YFSETQ. The CDR3 totals 13 residues. V lost 4 bases, J lost 4 bases, and 11 bases lay in between. CDR3 region: CASSPEGPYGYTV. CDR3 DNA sequence: TGCGCCAGCAGCCCCGAGGGTCCCTATGGCTACACCGTC.